This TCR beta chain was captured by sequencing in a study of shared clonotypes between healthy human individuals. Study-level information: Aged 18 to 49, the donors were a couple of women and a few men.

Cells designated naive CD8 were CD45RO-negative and were positively selected for CCR7, with terminally differentiated effector memory CD45RA+ cells excluded. Healthy HIV-negative adults without recent acute infections or vaccinations served as donors. V lost 5 bases, J lost 4 bases, and 3 bases stayed unmatched. This CDR3 contains 14 residues. Germline V gene lookup returns CDR1 MNHEY and CDR2 SVGAGI. The sample holds one count of this clone. Genomic DNA from each subset was divided evenly over several immunoSEQ plates. This table comes from immunoSEQ multiplex PCR, and its TCRdb copy is limited to in-frame clones, with some not included. The data hold some 2,000,000 clones, with approximately 94% observed a single time.

The TCR comes from a man younger than 35 in good health. The sequenced sample was naive CD8+ T cells sorted from blood. The rearrangement uses TRBV6-5 and TRBJ2-2, with TRBD1 matching 8 bases. CDR3 protein: CASSQGASTGELFF. The CDR3 coding sequence is TGTGCCAGCAGTCAGGGGGCGAGCACCGGGGAGCTGTTTTTT.